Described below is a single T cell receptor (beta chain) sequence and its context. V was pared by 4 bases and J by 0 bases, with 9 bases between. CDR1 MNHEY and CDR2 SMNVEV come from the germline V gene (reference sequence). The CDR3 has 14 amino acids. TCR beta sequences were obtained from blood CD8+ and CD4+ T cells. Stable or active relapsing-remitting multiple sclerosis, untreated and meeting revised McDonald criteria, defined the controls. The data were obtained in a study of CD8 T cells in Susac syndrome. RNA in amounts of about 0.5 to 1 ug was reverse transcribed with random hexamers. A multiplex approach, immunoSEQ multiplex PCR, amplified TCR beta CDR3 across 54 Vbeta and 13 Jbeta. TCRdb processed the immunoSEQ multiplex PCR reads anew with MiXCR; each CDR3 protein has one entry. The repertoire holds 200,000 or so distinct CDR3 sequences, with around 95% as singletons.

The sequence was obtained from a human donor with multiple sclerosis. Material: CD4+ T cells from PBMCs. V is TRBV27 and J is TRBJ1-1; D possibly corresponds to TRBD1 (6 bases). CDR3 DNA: TGTGCCAGCAGTTACAGGGAAATGAACACTGAAGCTTTCTTT. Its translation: CASSYREMNTEAFF.